The sequence of this T cell receptor (beta chain) was determined in a study of blood T cell repertoires in COVID-19 (dated by TCRdb to between 2020 and 2021). At the level of the whole study: Samples from collaborators originated in the United States, Italy and Spain and spanned both the acute and convalescent phases of COVID-19. Samples were obtained from the ongoing ImmuneRACE study (first 160 participants) and from 1,254 subjects provided by 6 global collaborators. The repertoires were made available in a free public database intended to serve as a resource for research on the immune response to SARS-CoV-2. The dataset comprised deeply sampled blood TCRbeta repertoires from subjects exposed to, actively infected with, or recovered from COVID-19. Sample metadata almost always included a de-identified subject ID, COVID-19 status, age in years and sex. The material from the prospective study consisted of cDNA or gDNA derived from T cells, B-cell-depleted T cells, or PBMCs. Where available, HLA class I and class II types were obtained from metadata supplied by the sample provider rather than from assay-based typing. Points the paper makes about the study in general: The quantity of clinical and demographic metadata differed by source and by participant and was supplied without curation.

CDR3 length: 14 amino acids, cysteine to phenylalanine. Only the CDR3 part of the read is kept: 42 bases, read in frame from the first base. Per the germline V gene, MRHNA is the CDR1 and SNTAGT is the CDR2. A distance of 15 bases separates the germline ends of V and J, which lose 4 bases and 8 bases respectively. This clone was observed a few times. Its cognate antigen has yet to be identified. The input lacks base qualities; no much larger clone sits a single base away. The immunoSEQ Assay, a bias-controlled multiplex PCR, was used to amplify TCRbeta CDR3 regions from genomic DNA. Turning to the authors' computational methods: Nucleated cell counts per sample were estimated from amplification of reference gene primers within the assay. Sequence reads were collapsed and filtered to measure the absolute abundance of every unique TCRbeta CDR3 rearrangement. For each sample, productive Simpson clonality was calculated as the square root of Simpson's diversity index over productive rearrangements. TCRdb obtained this table from immuneACCESS and retained in-frame rearrangements with V and J assigned. These tables miss some clones; where compared with another copy, unresolved V genes account for less than half of the shortfall, and the remainder is unexplained. V and J calls and clone size are given by that table; D and trimming were obtained from the DNA. The sample includes approximately 330,000 clones, with about nine tenths observed a single time. The ten biggest clones cover about 8.4% of the sample.

In the prospective study, participants were 18 to 89 years old, resided in 20 to 30 geographic areas of the United States, and were enrolled through a virtual design. In the prospective study, participants were assigned to cohorts based on the clinical history participants reported in a screening survey and a study questionnaire. Recovered participants in ImmuneRACE Cohort 3 were defined as having two consecutive negative NP/OP PCR tests, clearance from a healthcare professional, or resolution of symptoms. Each participant in the prospective study had whole blood, serum and a nasopharyngeal or oropharyngeal swab collected by mobile phlebotomists. Participants in the prospective study had the option to provide additional blood draws and questionnaires over a roughly two-month period. Before DNA extraction, prospective study blood samples were shipped either frozen or at room temperature.

Sequences were obtained from PBMCs or T cells enriched from blood (not recorded which). The origin of this receptor is a woman under 40 who had recovered from COVID-19. The chain is encoded by TRBV6-4 joined to TRBJ1-5, with no confidently assigned D gene. CDR3 region: CASSAAEGSEPQHF. In nucleotides, the sequence is TGTGCCAGCAGTGCCGCGGAGGGCTCGGAGCCCCAGCATTTT.